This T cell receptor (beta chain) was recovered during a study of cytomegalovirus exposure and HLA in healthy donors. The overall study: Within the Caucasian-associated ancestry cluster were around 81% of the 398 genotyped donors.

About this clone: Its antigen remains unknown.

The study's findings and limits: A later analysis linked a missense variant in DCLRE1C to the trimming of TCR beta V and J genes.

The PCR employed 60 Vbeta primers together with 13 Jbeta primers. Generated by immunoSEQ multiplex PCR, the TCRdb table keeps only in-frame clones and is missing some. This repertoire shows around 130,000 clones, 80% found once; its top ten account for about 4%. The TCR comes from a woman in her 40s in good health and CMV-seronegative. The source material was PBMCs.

The CDR3 DNA reads as TGTGCCAGCAGTGACCCCGCGTGGGCAGGGGACACCGGGGAGCTGTTTTTT. Its protein is CASSDPAWAGDTGELFF. This rearrangement joins TRBV6-4 to TRBJ2-2; perhaps TRBD1 as D (6 bases). This CDR3 is built from 17 residues. CDR1 MRHNA and CDR2 SNTAGT come from the germline V gene. The ends were cut back, 2 bases at V and 3 bases at J, with 16 bases in the middle.